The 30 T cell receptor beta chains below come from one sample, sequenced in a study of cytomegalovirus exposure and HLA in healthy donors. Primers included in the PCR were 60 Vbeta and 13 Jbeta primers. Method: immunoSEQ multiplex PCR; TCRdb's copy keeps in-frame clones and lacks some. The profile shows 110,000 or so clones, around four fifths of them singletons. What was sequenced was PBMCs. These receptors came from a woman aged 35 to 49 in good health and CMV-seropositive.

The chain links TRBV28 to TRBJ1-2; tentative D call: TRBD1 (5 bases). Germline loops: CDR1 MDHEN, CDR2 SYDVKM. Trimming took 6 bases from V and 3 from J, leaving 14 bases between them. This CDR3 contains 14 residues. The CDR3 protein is CASSLSGGYYGYTF. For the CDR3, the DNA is TGTGCCAGCAGCCTAAGCGGGGGTTACTATGGCTACACCTTC.

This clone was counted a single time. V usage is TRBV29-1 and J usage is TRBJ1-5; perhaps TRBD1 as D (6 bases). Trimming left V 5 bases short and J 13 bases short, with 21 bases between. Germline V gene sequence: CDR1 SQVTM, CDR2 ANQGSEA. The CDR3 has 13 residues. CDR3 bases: TGCAGCGTTACGAGTGGAGGAGCTGGGACACAGCATTTT. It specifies CSVTSGGAGTQHF.

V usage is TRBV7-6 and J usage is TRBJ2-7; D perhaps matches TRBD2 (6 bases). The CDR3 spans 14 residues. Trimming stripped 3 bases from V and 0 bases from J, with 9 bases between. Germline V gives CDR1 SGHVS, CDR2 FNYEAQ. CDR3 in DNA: TGTGCCAGCAGCTTTGGGACTTCCTCCTACGAGCAGTACTTC. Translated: CASSFGTSSYEQYF.

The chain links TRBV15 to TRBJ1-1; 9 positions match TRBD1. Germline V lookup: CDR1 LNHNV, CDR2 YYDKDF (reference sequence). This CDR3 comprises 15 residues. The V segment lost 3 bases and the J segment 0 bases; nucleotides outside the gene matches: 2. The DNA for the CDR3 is TGTGCCACCAGCAGGGACAGGGGATTGAACACTGAAGCTTTCTTT. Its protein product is CATSRDRGLNTEAFF. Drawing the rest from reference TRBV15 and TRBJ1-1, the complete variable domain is DAMVIQNPRYQVTQFGKPVTLSCSQTLNHNVMYWYQQKSSQAPKLLFHYYDKDFNNEADTPDNFQSRRPNTSFCFLDIRSPGLGDTAMYLCATSRDRGLNTEAFFGQGTRLTVV.

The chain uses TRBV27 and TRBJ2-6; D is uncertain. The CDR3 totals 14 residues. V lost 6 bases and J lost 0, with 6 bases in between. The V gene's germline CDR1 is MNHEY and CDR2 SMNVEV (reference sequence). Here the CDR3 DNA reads TGTGCCAGCAGACCCTACTCTGGGGCCAACGTCCTGACTTTC. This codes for CASRPYSGANVLTF.

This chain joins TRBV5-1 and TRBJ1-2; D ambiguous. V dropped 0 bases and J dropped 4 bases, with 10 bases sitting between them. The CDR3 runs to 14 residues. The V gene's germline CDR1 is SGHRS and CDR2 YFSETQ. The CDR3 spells CASSLEYNIYGYTF. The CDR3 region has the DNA TGCGCCAGCAGCTTGGAATACAACATCTATGGCTACACCTTC.

CDR3 sequence: CASREGPYGYTF. The CDR3 DNA reads as TGTGCCAGCAGGGAGGGACCCTATGGCTACACCTTC. The J gene is TRBJ1-2, the V gene TRBV2; tentative D call: TRBD1 (5 bases). This CDR3 spans 12 amino acids. Trimming cost V 6 bases and J 4 bases, with 9 bases left between them. CDR1 SNHLY and CDR2 FYNNEI come from the germline V gene. Based on the CDR3 plus reference TRBV2 and TRBJ1-2, the full variable domain is EPEVTQTPSHQVTQMGQEVILRCVPISNHLYFYWYRQILGQKVEFLVSFYNNEISEKSEIFDDQFSVERPDGSNFTLKIRSTKLEDSAMYFCASREGPYGYTFGSGTRLTVV.

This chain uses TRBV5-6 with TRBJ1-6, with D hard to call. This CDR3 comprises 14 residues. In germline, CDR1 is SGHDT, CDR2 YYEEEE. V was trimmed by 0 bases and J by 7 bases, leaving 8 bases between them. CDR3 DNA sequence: TGTGCCAGCAGCTTGGGGGGAGGCAATTCACCCCTCCACTTT. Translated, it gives CASSLGGGNSPLHF.

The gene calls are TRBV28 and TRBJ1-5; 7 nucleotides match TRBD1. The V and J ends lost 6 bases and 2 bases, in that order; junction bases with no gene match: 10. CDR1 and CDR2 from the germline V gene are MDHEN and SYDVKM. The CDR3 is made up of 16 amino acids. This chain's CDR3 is CASRSRGLRGNQPQHF. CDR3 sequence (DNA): TGTGCCAGCAGATCAAGGGGGCTACGGGGCAATCAGCCCCAGCATTTT.

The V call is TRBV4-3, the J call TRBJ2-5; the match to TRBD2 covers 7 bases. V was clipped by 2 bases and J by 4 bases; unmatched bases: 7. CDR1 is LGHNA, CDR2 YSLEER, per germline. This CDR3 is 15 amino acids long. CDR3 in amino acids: CASSQQRGGGETQYF. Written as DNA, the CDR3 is TGCGCCAGCAGCCAACAGCGGGGTGGTGGAGAGACCCAGTACTTC.

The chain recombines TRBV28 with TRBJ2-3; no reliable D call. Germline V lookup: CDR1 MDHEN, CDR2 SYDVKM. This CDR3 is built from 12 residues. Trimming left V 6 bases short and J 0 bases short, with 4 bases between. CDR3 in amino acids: CASSLSTDTQYF. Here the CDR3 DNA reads TGTGCCAGCAGCCTTAGCACAGATACGCAGTATTTT.

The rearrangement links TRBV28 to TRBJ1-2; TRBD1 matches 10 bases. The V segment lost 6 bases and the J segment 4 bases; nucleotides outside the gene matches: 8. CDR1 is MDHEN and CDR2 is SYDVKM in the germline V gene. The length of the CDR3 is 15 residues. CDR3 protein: CASRDRTGGIYGYTF. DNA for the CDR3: TGTGCCAGCAGGGACCGGACAGGGGGAATCTATGGCTACACCTTC.

CDR3 DNA: TGTGCCAGCAGTTTGAAGAGACAGGGACCGGACATCAGTAAGGGCAATCAGCCCCAGCATTTT. It is translated as CASSLKRQGPDISKGNQPQHF. The rearrangement links TRBV7-3 to TRBJ1-5, with 7 bases aligning to TRBD1. CDR3 length: 21 residues. Trimming took 6 bases from V and 2 from J; bases not matched to a gene: 25. The germline V gene encodes CDR1 SGHTA and CDR2 FQGTGA.

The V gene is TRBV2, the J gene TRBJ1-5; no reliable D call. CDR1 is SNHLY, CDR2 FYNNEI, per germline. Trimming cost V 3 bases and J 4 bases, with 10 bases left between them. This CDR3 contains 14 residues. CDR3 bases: TGTGCCAGCAGTGACACCAGGATGAATCAGCCCCAGCATTTT. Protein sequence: CASSDTRMNQPQHF.

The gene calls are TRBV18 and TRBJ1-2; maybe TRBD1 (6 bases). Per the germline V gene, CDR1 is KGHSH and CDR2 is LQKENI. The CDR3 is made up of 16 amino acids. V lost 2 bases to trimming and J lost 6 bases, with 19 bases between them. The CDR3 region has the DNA TGTGCCAGCTCACCAGATGGAACAGGGCCGGCGCATGGCTACACCTTC. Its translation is CASSPDGTGPAHGYTF.

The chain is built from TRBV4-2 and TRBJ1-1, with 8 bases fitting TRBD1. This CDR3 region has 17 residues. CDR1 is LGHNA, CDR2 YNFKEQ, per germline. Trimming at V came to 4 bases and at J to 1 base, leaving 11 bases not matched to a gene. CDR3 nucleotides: TGTGCCAGCAGCCCTGACCGACAGGGGTATGGGAACACTGAAGCTTTCTTT. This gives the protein CASSPDRQGYGNTEAFF.

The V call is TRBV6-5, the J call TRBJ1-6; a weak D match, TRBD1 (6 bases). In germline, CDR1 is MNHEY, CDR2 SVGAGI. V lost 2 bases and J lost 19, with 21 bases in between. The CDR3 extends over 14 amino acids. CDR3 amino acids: CASSYEGGAGKTHF. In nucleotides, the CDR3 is TGTGCCAGCAGTTACGAGGGGGGGGCCGGAAAGACTCACTTT.

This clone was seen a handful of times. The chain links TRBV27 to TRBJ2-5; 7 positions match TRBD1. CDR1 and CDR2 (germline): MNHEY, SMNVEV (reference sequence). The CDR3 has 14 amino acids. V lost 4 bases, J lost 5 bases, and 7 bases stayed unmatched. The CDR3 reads CASSSEGAWETQYF. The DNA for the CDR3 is TGTGCCAGCAGTTCCGAGGGGGCTTGGGAGACCCAGTACTTC.

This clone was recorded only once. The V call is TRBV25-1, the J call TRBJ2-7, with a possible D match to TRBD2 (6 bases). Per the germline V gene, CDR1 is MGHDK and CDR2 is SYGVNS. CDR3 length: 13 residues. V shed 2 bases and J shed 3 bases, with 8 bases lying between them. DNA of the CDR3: TGTGCCAGCAGTGAAGTCGGGGGCTACGAGCAGTACTTC. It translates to CASSEVGGYEQYF.

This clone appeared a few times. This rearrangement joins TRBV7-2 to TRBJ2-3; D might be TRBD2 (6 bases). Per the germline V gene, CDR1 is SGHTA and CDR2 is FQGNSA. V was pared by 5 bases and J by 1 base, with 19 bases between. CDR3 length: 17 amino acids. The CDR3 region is CASSLLSGDGGTDTQYF. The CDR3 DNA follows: TGTGCCAGCAGCCTACTGTCGGGGGACGGGGGCACAGATACGCAGTATTTT.

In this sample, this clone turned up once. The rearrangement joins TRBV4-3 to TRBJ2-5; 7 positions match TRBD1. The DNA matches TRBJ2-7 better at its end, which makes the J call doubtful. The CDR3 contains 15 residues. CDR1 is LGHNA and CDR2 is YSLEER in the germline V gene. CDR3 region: CASSQVTGAFYEQYF. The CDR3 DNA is TGCGCCAGCAGCCAAGTTACAGGGGCCTTCTACGAGCAGTACTTC.

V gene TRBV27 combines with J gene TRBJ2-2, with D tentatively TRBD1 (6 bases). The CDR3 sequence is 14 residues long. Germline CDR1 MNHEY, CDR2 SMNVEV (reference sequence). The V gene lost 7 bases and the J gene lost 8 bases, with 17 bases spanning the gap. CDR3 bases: TGTGCCAGCACACGGACAGCCCTCTCGGGGGAGCTGTTTTTT. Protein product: CASTRTALSGELFF.

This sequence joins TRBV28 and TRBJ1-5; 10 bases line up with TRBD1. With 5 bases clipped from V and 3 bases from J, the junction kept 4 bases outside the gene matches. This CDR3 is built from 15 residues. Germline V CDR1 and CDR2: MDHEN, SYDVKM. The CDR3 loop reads CASSRQGANNQPQHF. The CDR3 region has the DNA TGTGCCAGCAGTCGACAGGGGGCGAACAATCAGCCCCAGCATTTT.

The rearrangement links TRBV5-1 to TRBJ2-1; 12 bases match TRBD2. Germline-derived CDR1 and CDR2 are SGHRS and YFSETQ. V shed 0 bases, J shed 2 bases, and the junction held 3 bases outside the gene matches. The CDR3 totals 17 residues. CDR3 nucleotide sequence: TGCGCCAGCAGCTTGGGTTCTAGCGGGAGGGCCTACAATGAGCAGTTCTTC. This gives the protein CASSLGSSGRAYNEQFF.

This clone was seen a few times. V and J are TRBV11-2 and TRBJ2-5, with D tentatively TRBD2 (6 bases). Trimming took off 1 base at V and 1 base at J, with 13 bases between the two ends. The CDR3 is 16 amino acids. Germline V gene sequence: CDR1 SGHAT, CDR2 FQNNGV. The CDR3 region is CASSLAGLFAQETQYF. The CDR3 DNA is TGTGCCAGCAGCTTAGCGGGACTTTTCGCCCAAGAGACCCAGTACTTC.

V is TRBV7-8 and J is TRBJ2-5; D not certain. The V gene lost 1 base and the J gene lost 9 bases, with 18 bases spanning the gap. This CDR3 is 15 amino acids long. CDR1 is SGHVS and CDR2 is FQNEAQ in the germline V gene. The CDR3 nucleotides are TGTGCCAGCAGCTTAGATTCAGACCGAGGTCGGGCCCAGTACTTC. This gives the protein CASSLDSDRGRAQYF.

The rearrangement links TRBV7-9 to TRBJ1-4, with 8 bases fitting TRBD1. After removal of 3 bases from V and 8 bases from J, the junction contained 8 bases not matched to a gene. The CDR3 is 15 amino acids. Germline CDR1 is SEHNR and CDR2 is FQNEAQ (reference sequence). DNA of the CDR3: TGTGCCAGCAGCTTCCCGACAGGGGAGAGGGAAAAACTGTTTTTT. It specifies CASSFPTGEREKLFF. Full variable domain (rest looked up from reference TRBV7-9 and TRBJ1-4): DTGVSQNPRHKITKRGQNVTFRCDPISEHNRLYWYRQTLGQGPEFLTYFQNEAQLEKSRLLSDRFSAERPKGSFSTLEIQRTEQGDSAMYLCASSFPTGEREKLFFGSGTQLSVL.

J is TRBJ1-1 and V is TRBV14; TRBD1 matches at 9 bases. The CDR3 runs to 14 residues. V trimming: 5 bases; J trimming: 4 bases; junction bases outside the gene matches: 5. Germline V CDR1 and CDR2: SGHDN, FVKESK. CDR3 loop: CASSVTGGLTEAFF. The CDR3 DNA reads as TGTGCCAGCAGCGTTACAGGGGGCCTCACTGAAGCTTTCTTT.

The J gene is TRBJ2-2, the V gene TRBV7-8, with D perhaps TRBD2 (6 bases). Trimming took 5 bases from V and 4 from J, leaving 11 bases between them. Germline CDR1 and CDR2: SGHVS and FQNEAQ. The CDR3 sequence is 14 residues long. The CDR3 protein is CASSRGTLTGELFF. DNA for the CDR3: TGTGCCAGCAGCCGCGGGACCCTCACCGGGGAGCTGTTTTTT.

CDR3 sequence: CASSFPGGDYGYTF. Written as DNA, the CDR3 is TGTGCCAGCAGTTTTCCAGGCGGGGACTATGGCTACACCTTC. This chain connects TRBV28 to TRBJ1-2; D is ambiguous. V was pared by 3 bases and J by 3 bases, with 11 bases between. Germline V gene lookup returns CDR1 MDHEN and CDR2 SYDVKM. The CDR3 consists of 14 residues.